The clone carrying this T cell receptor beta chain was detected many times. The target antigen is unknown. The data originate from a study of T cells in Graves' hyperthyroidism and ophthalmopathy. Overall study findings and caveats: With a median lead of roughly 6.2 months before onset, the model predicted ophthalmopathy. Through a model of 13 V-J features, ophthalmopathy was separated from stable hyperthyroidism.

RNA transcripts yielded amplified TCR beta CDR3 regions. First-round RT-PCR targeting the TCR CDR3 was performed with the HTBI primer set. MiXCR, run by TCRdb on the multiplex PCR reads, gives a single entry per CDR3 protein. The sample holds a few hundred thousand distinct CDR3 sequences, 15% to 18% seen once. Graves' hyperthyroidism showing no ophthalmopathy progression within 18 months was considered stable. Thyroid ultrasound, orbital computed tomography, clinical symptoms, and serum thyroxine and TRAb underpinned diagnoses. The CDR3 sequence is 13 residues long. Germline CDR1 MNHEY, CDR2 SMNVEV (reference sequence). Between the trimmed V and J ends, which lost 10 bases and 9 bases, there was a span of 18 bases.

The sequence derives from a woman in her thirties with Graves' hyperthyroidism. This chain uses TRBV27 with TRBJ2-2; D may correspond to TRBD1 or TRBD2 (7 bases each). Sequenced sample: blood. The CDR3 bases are TGTGCCACCAGGGGGGGCGGTGGGAGGGAGCTGTTTTTT. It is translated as CATRGGGGRELFF.